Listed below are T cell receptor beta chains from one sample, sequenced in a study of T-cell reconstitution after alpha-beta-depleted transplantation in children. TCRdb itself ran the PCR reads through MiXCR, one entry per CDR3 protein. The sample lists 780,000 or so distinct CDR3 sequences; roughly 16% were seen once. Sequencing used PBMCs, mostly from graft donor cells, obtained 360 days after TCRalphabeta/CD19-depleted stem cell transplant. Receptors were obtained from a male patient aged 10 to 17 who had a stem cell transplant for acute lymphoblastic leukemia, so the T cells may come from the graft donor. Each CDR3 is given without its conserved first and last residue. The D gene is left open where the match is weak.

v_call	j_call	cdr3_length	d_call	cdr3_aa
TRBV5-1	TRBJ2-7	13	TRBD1	ASRPGQGGVPEQY
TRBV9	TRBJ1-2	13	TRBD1	ASSVSRQGDYGYT
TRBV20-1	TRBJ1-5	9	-	SAQGGQPQH
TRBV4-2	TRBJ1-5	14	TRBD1	ASSLLDRGQNQPQH
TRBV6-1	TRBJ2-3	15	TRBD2	ASSPDWAGGSTDTQY
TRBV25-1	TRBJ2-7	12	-	ASKGGRRSYEQY
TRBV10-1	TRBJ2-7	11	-	ASSERGNYEQY
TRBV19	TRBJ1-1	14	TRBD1	ASKIGQGPMNTEAF
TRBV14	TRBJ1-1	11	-	ASSQDLRTGAF
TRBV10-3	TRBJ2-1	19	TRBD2	AISESGYWTSGRGSYNEQF
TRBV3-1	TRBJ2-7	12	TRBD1	ASSQGQGMNEQY
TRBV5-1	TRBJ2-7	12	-	ASSFRGYAYEQY
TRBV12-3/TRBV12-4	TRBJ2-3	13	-	ASSLVKRRGDTQY
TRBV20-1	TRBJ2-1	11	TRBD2	SARAGGWWEQF
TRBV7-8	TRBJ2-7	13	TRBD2	ASSPGLAGAHEQY
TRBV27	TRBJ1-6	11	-	ASSFDNNSPLH
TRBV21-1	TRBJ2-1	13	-	ARDYKYRGNNEQF
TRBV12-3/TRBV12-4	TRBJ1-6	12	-	ASTKGPFSSPLH
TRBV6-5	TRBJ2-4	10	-	ASSPGGYIQY
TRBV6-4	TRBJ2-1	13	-	ASSDRFGGYNEQF
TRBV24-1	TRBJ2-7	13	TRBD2	ATSDPGTSLYEQY
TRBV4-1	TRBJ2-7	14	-	ASSQDGQPPFYEQY
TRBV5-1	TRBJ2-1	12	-	ASSFYPGYNEQF
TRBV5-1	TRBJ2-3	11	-	ASSPGQPDTQY
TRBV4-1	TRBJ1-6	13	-	ASSQVNGDNSPLH